These 4 T cell receptor beta chains share one sample of origin, sequenced in a study of regulatory T cells in long-lasting Graves disease. The time point was: persistent/refractory GD, antithyroid drugs over 5 years with positive TRAb. PBMC-extracted RNA yielded the TCR library. Arm-PCR of CDR3 regions and iRepertoire HTBI primers were the basis on which TCR beta libraries were built. TCRdb re-analysed the multiplex PCR reads in MiXCR, keeping a single row per CDR3 protein. The table shows about half a million distinct CDR3 sequences, with 22% occurring only once. The specimen comprised peripheral blood mononuclear cells (PBMCs), sampled when the disease was refractory, from a patient treated with antithyroid drugs. Receptors were obtained from a female donor with Graves disease.

The genes are TRBV29-1 and TRBJ2-7; D might be TRBD1 or TRBD2, each matching 5 bases. V lost 7 bases, J lost 2 bases, and 15 bases lay in between. CDR1 SQVTM and CDR2 ANQGSEA come from the germline V gene. This CDR3 is built from 13 residues. This chain's CDR3 is CSAYRDGPYEQYF. The CDR3 nucleotides read TGCAGCGCCTACCGGGACGGCCCCTACGAGCAGTACTTC.

Concerning this clonotype itself: Without the conserved terminal phenylalanine or tryptophan, this CDR3 likely stems from a read error. The DNA is omitted, as the CDR3 cannot be located on it reliably, and the CDR3 follows TCRdb's listing. The rearrangement uses TRBV30 and TRBJ2-2. Germline-derived CDR1 and CDR2 are GTSNPN and SVGIG (reference sequence). Inclusive of both ends, the CDR3 amounts to 12 amino acids. The CDR3 is CAWSTRTGELLL.

This clonotype has just one count. The chain combines TRBV12-3 or TRBV12-4 with TRBJ2-3; 9 nucleotides agree with TRBD1. The CDR3 has 16 residues. V dropped 6 bases and J dropped 0; count of bases not matched to a gene: 7. This CDR3 reads CASSLGTGTSTDTQYF. CDR3 sequence (DNA): TGTGCCAGCAGCTTGGGGACAGGGACCAGCACAGATACGCAGTATTTT.

The chain recombines TRBV19 with TRBJ1-1; D remains ambiguous. Germline V gene data show CDR1 as LNHDA and CDR2 as SQIVND (reference sequence). The CDR3 is made up of 13 amino acids. Between the trimmed V and J ends, which lost 9 bases and 6 bases, there was a span of 17 bases. The CDR3 nucleotides read TGTGCCAGCCAGGAGGGCGCGAGAGCTGAAGCTTTCTTT. Translated: CASQEGARAEAFF.